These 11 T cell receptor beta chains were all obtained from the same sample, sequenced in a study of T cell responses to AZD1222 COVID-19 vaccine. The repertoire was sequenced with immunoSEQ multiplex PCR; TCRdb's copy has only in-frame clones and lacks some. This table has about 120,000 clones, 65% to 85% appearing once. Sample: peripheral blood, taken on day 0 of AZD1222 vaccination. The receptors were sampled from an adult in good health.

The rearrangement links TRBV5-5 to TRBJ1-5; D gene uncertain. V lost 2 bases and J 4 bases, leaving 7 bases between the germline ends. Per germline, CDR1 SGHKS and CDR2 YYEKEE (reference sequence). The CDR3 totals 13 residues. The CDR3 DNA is TGTGCCAGCAGCTTTCTGGGGAATCAGCCCCAGCATTTT. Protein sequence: CASSFLGNQPQHF.

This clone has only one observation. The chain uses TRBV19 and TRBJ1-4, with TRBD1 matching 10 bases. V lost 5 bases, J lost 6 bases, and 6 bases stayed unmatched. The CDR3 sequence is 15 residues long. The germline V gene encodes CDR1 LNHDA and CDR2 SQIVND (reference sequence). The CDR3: CASSPDRGPYEKLFF. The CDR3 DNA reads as TGTGCCAGTAGTCCAGACAGGGGGCCTTATGAAAAACTGTTTTTT.

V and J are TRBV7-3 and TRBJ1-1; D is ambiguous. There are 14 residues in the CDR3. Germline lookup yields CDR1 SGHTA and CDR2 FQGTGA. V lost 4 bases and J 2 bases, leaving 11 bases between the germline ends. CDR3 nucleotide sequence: TGTGCCAGCAGCTCCACCTCGGACAACACTGAAGCTTTCTTT. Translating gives CASSSTSDNTEAFF.

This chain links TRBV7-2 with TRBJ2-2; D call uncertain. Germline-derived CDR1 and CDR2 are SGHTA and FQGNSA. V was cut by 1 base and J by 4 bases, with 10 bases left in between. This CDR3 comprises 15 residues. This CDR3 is CASSLVWAATGELFF. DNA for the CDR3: TGTGCCAGCAGCTTAGTGTGGGCAGCCACCGGGGAGCTGTTTTTT.

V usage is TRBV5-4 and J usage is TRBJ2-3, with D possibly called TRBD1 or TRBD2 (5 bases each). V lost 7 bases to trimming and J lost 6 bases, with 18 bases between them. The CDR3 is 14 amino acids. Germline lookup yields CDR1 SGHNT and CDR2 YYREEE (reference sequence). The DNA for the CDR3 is TGTGCCAGCTTATCGATGGAGGCAGGGGATACGCAGTATTTT. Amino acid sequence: CASLSMEAGDTQYF.

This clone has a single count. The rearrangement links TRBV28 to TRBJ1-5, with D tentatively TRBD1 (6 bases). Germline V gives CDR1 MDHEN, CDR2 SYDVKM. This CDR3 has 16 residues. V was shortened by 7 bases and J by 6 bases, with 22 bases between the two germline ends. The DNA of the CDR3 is TGTGCCAGCACCCCCCCCCTCGGGGGCAGGGGTCAGCCCCAGCATTTT. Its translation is CASTPPLGGRGQPQHF.

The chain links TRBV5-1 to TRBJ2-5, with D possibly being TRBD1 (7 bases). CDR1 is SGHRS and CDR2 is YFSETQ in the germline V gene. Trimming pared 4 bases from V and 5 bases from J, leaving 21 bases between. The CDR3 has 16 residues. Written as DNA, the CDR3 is TGCGCCAGCAGCCCCGGAGGGGTAGGGGGCACGGAGACCCAGTACTTC. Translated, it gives CASSPGGVGGTETQYF.

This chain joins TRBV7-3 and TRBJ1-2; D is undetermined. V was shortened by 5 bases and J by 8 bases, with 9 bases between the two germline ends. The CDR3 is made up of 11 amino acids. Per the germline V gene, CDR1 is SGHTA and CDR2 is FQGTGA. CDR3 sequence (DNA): TGTGCCAGCAGCCTGGGTAGAGGCTACACCTTC. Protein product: CASSLGRGYTF. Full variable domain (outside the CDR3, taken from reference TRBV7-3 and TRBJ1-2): GAGVSQTPSNKVTEKGKYVELRCDPISGHTALYWYRQSLGQGPEFLIYFQGTGAADDSGLPNDRFFAVRPEGSVSTLKIQRTERGDSAVYLCASSLGRGYTFGSGTRLTVV.

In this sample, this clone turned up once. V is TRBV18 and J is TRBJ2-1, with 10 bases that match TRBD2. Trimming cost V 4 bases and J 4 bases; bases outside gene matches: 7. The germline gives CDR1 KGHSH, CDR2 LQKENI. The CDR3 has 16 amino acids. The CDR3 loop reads CASSRNLAGAYNEQFF. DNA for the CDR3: TGTGCCAGCTCACGAAATCTAGCGGGGGCGTACAATGAGCAGTTCTTC.

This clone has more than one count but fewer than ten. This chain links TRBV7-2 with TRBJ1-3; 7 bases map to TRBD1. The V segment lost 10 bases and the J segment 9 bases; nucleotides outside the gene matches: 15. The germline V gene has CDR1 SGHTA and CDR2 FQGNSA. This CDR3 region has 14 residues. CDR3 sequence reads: CATQLRQGKATIYF. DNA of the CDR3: TGTGCCACCCAGCTACGACAGGGCAAGGCCACCATATATTTT.

The CDR3 spells CASSQSVRNEQYF. The CDR3 region has the DNA TGTGCCAGCAGCCAATCCGTCAGGAACGAGCAGTACTTC. The chain joins TRBV3-1 (or the pseudogene TRBV3-2) to TRBJ2-7; no reliable D call. Trimming removed 2 bases at V and 5 bases at J, with 10 bases between. The germline CDR1 and CDR2 sequences are LGHDT and YNNKEL (reference sequence). CDR3 size: 13 residues.